This TCR beta chain was found in a study of OX40 agonist ivuxolimab in advanced cancers. As for the study in general: Past anti-PD-1, anti-PD-L1 or anti-CTLA-4 therapy was accepted, and roughly 37% had received some. Study-level findings and limits: The authors did not determine the antigen specificity of the expanded peripheral T cells. There were, on average, more expanded clones in CD8+ T cells than in CD4+.

Clones were read by immunoSEQ multiplex PCR, and TCRdb kept only the in-frame ones, dropping some. Of around 50,000 clones in the sample, approximately 75% were seen once. In the case of this clone: The antigen is unknown.

This sequence originates from an adult with an advanced solid tumor such as melanoma, head and neck, liver or kidney cancer. The sample was CD4+ or CD8+ T cells sorted from blood, taken in a trial of the OX40 agonist ivuxolimab.

CDR3 sequence: CASSPGTTYYEQYF. DNA of the CDR3: TGCGCCAGCAGCCCCGGGACTACATACTACGAGCAGTACTTC. The chain has TRBV4-1 and TRBJ2-7; 7 bases match TRBD2. Germline V gives CDR1 MGHRA, CDR2 YSYEKL. Trimming removed 4 bases from V and 3 bases from J; junction bases left unmatched: 6. The length of the CDR3 is 14 residues.